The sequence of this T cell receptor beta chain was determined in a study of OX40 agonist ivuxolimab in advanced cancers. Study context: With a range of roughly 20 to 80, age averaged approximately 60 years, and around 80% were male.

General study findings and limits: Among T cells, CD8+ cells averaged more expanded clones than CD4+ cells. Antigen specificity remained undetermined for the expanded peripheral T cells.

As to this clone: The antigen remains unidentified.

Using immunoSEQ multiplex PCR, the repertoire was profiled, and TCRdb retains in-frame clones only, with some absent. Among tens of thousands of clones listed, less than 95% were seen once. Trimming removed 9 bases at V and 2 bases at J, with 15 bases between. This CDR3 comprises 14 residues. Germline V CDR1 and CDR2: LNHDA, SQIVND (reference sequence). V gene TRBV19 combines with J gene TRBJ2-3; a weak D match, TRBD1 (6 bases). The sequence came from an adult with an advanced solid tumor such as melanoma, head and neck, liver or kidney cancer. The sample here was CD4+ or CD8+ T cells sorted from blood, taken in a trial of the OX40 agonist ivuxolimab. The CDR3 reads CASTHRAITDTQYF. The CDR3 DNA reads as TGTGCCAGCACTCACAGGGCGATCACAGATACGCAGTATTTT.